What follows describes a single T cell receptor (beta chain). Its antigen remains unidentified. Base qualities are not provided; no much larger clone lies one nucleotide away. These data are taken from a study of low-dose radiotherapy and immunotherapy resistance in tumors (dated by TCRdb to between 2022 and 2023). About the study as a whole: Cohort 1 received 0.5 Gy per fraction every 2 weeks, with a prescribed total PTV dose of 6.5 Gy. Patients in Cohort 2 were given 1 Gy per fraction every two weeks, for a total of 13 Gy across 26 weeks. Nivolumab was administered intravenously as a 240 mg flat dose every two weeks, and ipilimumab was administered intravenously at 1 mg/kg every six weeks. Intravenous cyclophosphamide at 200 mg/m2 was administered every two weeks, one day ahead of each radiation and immunotherapy administration. Patients took aspirin 300 mg orally once daily for four cycles, starting on cycle 1 day 1. Randomization of trial participants into treatment groups was not performed. Eight patients were included in the translational analysis: three from the first dose cohort and the first five from the second dose cohort.

TCRdb records Illumina HiSeq 2500 as the sequencer. Superscript III and a set of TRAV- and TRBV-specific primers were used to synthesize first-strand cDNA, so that both TCRalpha and TCRbeta chains were covered. A roughly 22-cycle PCR with Phusion amplified the TCRs, pairing a constant-region primer with the adapter that was attached to the V primers. Amplification of the isolated mRNA was done with the MessageAmp II aRNA Amplification Kit, which involved a roughly 15-hour in vitro transcription at 37 degrees C. mRNA for TCR sequencing was isolated with the Dynabeads mRNA DIRECT Purification Kit. Indexed Illumina adapters were added in a second Phusion PCR of 20 to 25 cycles, and the PCR products were purified with AMPure XP beads. The published analysis was carried out like this. Custom Perl scripts were used to pool TCR sequences that encoded the same protein, to remove out-of-frame sequences, and to calculate the abundance of each clonotype. Any TCR sequence supported by only a single read was excluded from analysis. Among the metrics used to describe the repertoires were Shannon entropy, Gini index, clonality, richness, and the frequency of TCRs shared between repertoires. TCRdb redid the processing of the public reads, applying fastp at Q25 and MiXCR, and retained in-frame beta chains. Rows matching on CDR3 protein sequence are summarized as one entry with the most common DNA and genes. These V and J calls originate from TCRdb's pipeline instead of the authors' own analysis. In this sample the table shows around 60,000 distinct CDR3 sequences, under 30% of which occur a single time. The top ten hold under 7% of the sample.

V is cut by 5 bases and J by 2 bases, and the space between the germline ends is 21 bases. The CDR1 and CDR2 encoded by the germline V gene (reference sequence) are MNHNY and SVGAGI. Inclusive of the bounding cysteine and phenylalanine, the CDR3 is 17 residues long. The DNA shown is the 51-base CDR3, in frame from base 1. The time point label for this specimen denotes: after trial treatment. Interpreted using the paper, the treatment or condition label stands for: LDRT plus nivolumab, ipilimumab, low-dose cyclophosphamide and aspirin (RACIN trial). The donors took part in RACIN, a single-arm, phase I, dose-escalation trial that combined nivolumab, ipilimumab, aspirin, low-dose cyclophosphamide and low-dose radiotherapy. Patients with advanced, TIL-negative solid tumors were considered eligible.

This TCR derives from a male donor with prostate cancer. The sequence is built from TRBV6-6 and TRBJ1-1; the D region possibly corresponds to TRBD1 (5 bases align). The material sequenced was PBMCs, taken after low-dose radiotherapy plus immunotherapy. The nucleotide sequence reads TGTGCCAGCAGTGAAGCGTTTGGGCCCGGGGGAAACACTGAAGCTTTCTTT. The resulting protein is CASSEAFGPGGNTEAFF.